These 11 T cell receptor beta chains share one sample of origin, sequenced in a study of shared clonotypes between healthy human individuals. CD45RO-negative cells were positively selected for CCR7, leaving out terminally differentiated effector memory CD45RA+ cells. Measured with immunoSEQ multiplex PCR; TCRdb has only the in-frame clones, and not every one. The sample lists about 2.1 million clones; around 95% were seen once. What was sequenced was naive CD8+ T cells from PBMCs. The receptors derive from a man in his late teens or twenties in good health. Some clones in this sample may be carry-over from other donors' samples.

V and J are TRBV30 and TRBJ2-7, with 9 bases identical to TRBD1. The germline CDR1 and CDR2 sequences are GTSNPN and SVGIG (reference sequence). CDR3 length: 14 residues. V lost 3 bases to trimming and J lost 3 bases; unmatched junction nucleotides: 6. The CDR3 region has the DNA TGTGCCTGGAGCGGGACAGGGAAGGGCTACGAGCAGTACTTC. Encoded protein: CAWSGTGKGYEQYF.

The chain is built from TRBV27 and TRBJ2-3; 10 positions match TRBD1. This CDR3 comprises 17 residues. Germline assignment: CDR1 MNHEY and CDR2 SMNVEV (reference sequence). V was pared by 5 bases and J by 2 bases, with 10 bases of the junction left unmatched. The CDR3 reads CASSPIRDRGPTDTQYF. CDR3 bases: TGTGCCAGCAGTCCCATTCGGGACAGGGGTCCCACAGATACGCAGTATTTT.

The chain recombines TRBV7-9 with TRBJ1-2; no definite D call. Trimming left V 2 bases short and J 8 bases short, with 6 bases between. The CDR3 is 11 residues long. Germline assignment: CDR1 SEHNR and CDR2 FQNEAQ (reference sequence). The DNA for the CDR3 is TGTGCCAGCAGCTTATCGCACGGCTACACCTTC. Its protein product is CASSLSHGYTF.

In the case of this clone: The sample carries other DNA sequences with the same CDR3. The genes are TRBV28 and TRBJ1-2; 8 bases match TRBD1. This CDR3 has 13 residues. Per the germline V gene, CDR1 is MDHEN and CDR2 is SYDVKM. The junction had 4 bases not matched to a gene; V was cut back by 6 bases and J by 4 bases. The CDR3 is CASRLDRGYGYTF. The CDR3 DNA reads TGTGCCAGCAGACTCGACAGGGGCTATGGCTACACCTTC.

J is TRBJ2-1 and V is TRBV5-6, with D maybe TRBD2 (6 bases). Germline V gives CDR1 SGHDT, CDR2 YYEEEE. This CDR3 is 15 amino acids long. The V end was cut by 4 bases, the J end by 4 bases, with 15 bases between. In nucleotides, the CDR3 is TGTGCCAGCAGCACCTACCGGGACTCTTACAATGAGCAGTTCTTC. This translates into CASSTYRDSYNEQFF.

The CDR3 reads CASSVGIAEGYNEQFF. CDR3 in DNA: TGTGCCAGCAGCGTAGGAATAGCGGAGGGATACAATGAGCAGTTCTTC. The rearrangement joins TRBV9 to TRBJ2-1; the D gene is possibly TRBD2 (6 bases). Trimming pared 0 bases from V and 4 bases from J, leaving 14 bases between. The CDR3 has 16 residues. Per the germline V gene, CDR1 is SGDLS and CDR2 is YYNGEE.

This clone was seen a single time. At the DNA level, this CDR3 is encoded by other sequences in the same sample as well. CDR3 coding DNA: TGTGCCAGCAGTTTTCTGAACACTGAAGCTTTCTTT. Its protein product is CASSFLNTEAFF. The chain uses TRBV27 and TRBJ1-1; D remains ambiguous. V dropped 3 bases and J dropped 0 bases, with 2 bases sitting between them. The CDR3 is made up of 12 amino acids. Germline CDR1 is MNHEY and CDR2 is SMNVEV (reference sequence).

This chain uses TRBV5-6 with TRBJ2-1, with TRBD2 matching over 11 bases. V dropped 0 bases and J dropped 8; count of bases not matched to a gene: 4. The germline V gene has CDR1 SGHDT and CDR2 YYEEEE. The CDR3 spans 15 residues. CDR3 sequence: CASSLGSGRVYEQFF. As DNA, the CDR3 is TGTGCCAGCAGCTTGGGTAGCGGGAGGGTCTATGAGCAGTTCTTC. The variable domain in full, completed from reference TRBV5-6 and TRBJ2-1, reads DAGVTQSPTHLIKTRGQQVTLRCSPKSGHDTVSWYQQALGQGPQFIFQYYEEEERQRGNFPDRFSGHQFPNYSSELNVNALLLGDSALYLCASSLGSGRVYEQFFGPGTRLTVL.

V gene TRBV9 combines with J gene TRBJ2-3; D could derive from TRBD1 or TRBD2 (6 bases each). The V gene lost 3 bases and the J gene lost 0 bases, with 17 bases spanning the gap. CDR3 length: 17 amino acids. Germline CDR1 reads SGDLS; CDR2 reads YYNGEE. The CDR3 loop is CASSERRGPPSTDTQYF. The DNA for the CDR3 is TGTGCCAGCAGCGAACGACGGGGGCCCCCAAGCACAGATACGCAGTATTTT.

The genes are TRBV7-9 and TRBJ2-7; 8 nucleotides line up with TRBD1. This CDR3 is 15 amino acids long. Germline values: CDR1 SEHNR, CDR2 FQNEAQ (reference sequence). After removal of 5 bases from V and 2 bases from J, the junction contained 8 bases not matched to a gene. CDR3 residues: CASSPRQGNTYEQYF. CDR3 nucleotide sequence: TGTGCCAGCAGCCCCCGACAGGGGAATACCTACGAGCAGTACTTC.

This sequence joins TRBV28 and TRBJ2-6; possibly TRBD1 for D (5 bases). Trimming left V 3 bases short and J 1 base short, with 10 bases between. Germline CDR1 MDHEN, CDR2 SYDVKM. The CDR3 is made up of 16 amino acids. Written as DNA, the CDR3 is TGTGCCAGCAGTTTCCTGGCAGGGTCTGGGGCCAACGTCCTGACTTTC. Protein sequence: CASSFLAGSGANVLTF. The variable domain in full, with the rest retrieved from reference TRBV28 and TRBJ2-6, is DVKVTQSSRYLVKRTGEKVFLECVQDMDHENMFWYRQDPGLGLRLIYFSYDVKMKEKGDIPEGYSVSREKKERFSLILESASTNQTSMYLCASSFLAGSGANVLTFGAGSRLTVL.